The 25 T cell receptor beta chains given below trace back to one sample, sequenced in a study of blood T cell repertoires in COVID-19. TCRdb keeps only in-frame clones here, not all; method: immunoSEQ multiplex PCR. The sample includes some 89,000 clones, roughly 84% of them seen just once. The specimen was peripheral blood. Receptor source: a man in his 70s with acute or convalescent COVID-19.

The rearrangement uses TRBV6-6 and TRBJ2-2; D not certain. Per the germline V gene, CDR1 is MNHNY and CDR2 is SVGAGI (reference sequence). The CDR3 sequence is 12 residues long. The ends were cut back, 10 bases at V and 4 bases at J, with 10 bases in the middle. Here the CDR3 DNA reads TGTGCCATTACCTCGGGCACCGGGGAGCTGTTTTTT. Amino acids: CAITSGTGELFF.

The CDR3: CASSPPAWETQYF. For the CDR3, the DNA is TGTGCCAGCAGCCCCCCCGCGTGGGAGACCCAGTACTTC. The V and J genes are TRBV3-1 (or the pseudogene TRBV3-2) and TRBJ2-5; no reliable D call. This CDR3 contains 13 residues. Germline lookup yields CDR1 LGHDT and CDR2 YNNKEL (reference sequence). V dropped 4 bases and J dropped 5 bases, with 11 bases sitting between them.

This chain connects TRBV12-2 to TRBJ2-7; the table's TRBD2 call for D was not verified on the DNA. TRBV12-2 is a pseudogene. The CDR3 length is 16 residues. CDR3 in amino acids: CASRLETKRVSYEQYV. The CDR3 region has the DNA TGTGCAAGTCGCTTAGAGACTAAGCGGGTCTCCTACGAGCAGTACGTC.

The rearrangement links TRBV27 to TRBJ1-2, with a possible D match to TRBD1 (6 bases). Trimming took off 2 bases at V and 5 bases at J, with 12 bases between the two ends. CDR3 length: 14 amino acids. Germline V gene sequence: CDR1 MNHEY, CDR2 SMNVEV (reference sequence). The CDR3 DNA follows: TGTGCCAGCAGTTTAAAGGGGGAAGGGTATGGCTACACCTTC. Its translation is CASSLKGEGYGYTF.

The gene calls are TRBV5-1 and TRBJ1-6; D might be TRBD1 (5 bases). With 4 bases removed from V and 0 bases from J, the gap between germline ends came to 8 bases. The CDR3 loop spans 15 amino acids. Germline CDR1 is SGHRS and CDR2 is YFSETQ. The CDR3, as DNA: TGCGCCAGCAGCGCCGACAGCTCCTATAATTCACCCCTCCACTTT. Encoded protein: CASSADSSYNSPLHF.

The sample holds one count of this clone. The chain couples TRBV6-1 to TRBJ1-5; possibly TRBD1 for D (5 bases). The CDR3 has 15 residues. V shed 2 bases and J shed 5 bases, with 13 bases lying between them. Germline CDR1 reads MNHNS; CDR2 reads SASEGT. The CDR3 nucleotides read TGTGCCAGCAGTGAACGAGGACACCCATATCAGCCCCAGCATTTT. Translating it yields CASSERGHPYQPQHF.

This chain joins TRBV5-1 and TRBJ2-5, with D perhaps TRBD1 (5 bases). The germline V and J ends were trimmed by 1 base and 1 base, with 11 bases remaining between them. The CDR3 runs 15 residues. CDR1 is SGHRS, CDR2 YFSETQ, per germline. In DNA form, the CDR3 reads TGCGCCAGCAGCTTGACAGGAGCTTCCCAAGAGACCCAGTACTTC. Translating gives CASSLTGASQETQYF.

V and J are TRBV19 and TRBJ2-2; D not certain. The germline V and J ends were trimmed by 3 bases and 0 bases, with 14 bases remaining between them. Germline CDR1 LNHDA, CDR2 SQIVND (reference sequence). The CDR3 contains 17 residues. In DNA form, the CDR3 reads TGTGCCAGTAGTATTAGGTCGGGTTTCGCGAACACCGGGGAGCTGTTTTTT. Its translation: CASSIRSGFANTGELFF.

The V call is TRBV9, the J call TRBJ2-5, with D perhaps TRBD1 (6 bases). The CDR3 is 15 residues long. Germline V gene lookup returns CDR1 SGDLS and CDR2 YYNGEE. V gave up 2 bases and J gave up 4 bases, with 15 bases separating them. Written as DNA, the CDR3 is TGTGCCAGCAGCGTTGGGGGCAGGGGTGCAGAGACCCAGTACTTC. Translated, it gives CASSVGGRGAETQYF.

This chain joins TRBV4-1 and TRBJ1-3; D may be TRBD1 (6 bases). CDR1 is MGHRA and CDR2 is YSYEKL in the germline V gene. This CDR3 is built from 15 residues. V was clipped by 4 bases and J by 3 bases, with 13 bases between them. CDR3 sequence: CASSLGGQVGNTIYF. The CDR3 DNA reads as TGCGCCAGCAGCCTCGGGGGGCAAGTTGGAAACACCATATATTTT.

This chain links TRBV5-5 with TRBJ1-1; unclear D gene. Trimming stripped 2 bases from V and 0 bases from J, with 11 bases between. The germline V gene encodes CDR1 SGHKS and CDR2 YYEKEE (reference sequence). This CDR3 spans 15 amino acids. CDR3 in DNA: TGTGCCAGCAGCTTCTCGGCAGGCATGAACACTGAAGCTTTCTTT. It codes for CASSFSAGMNTEAFF. The entire variable domain, with the rest obtained from reference TRBV5-5 and TRBJ1-1, is as follows: DAGVTQSPTHLIKTRGQQVTLRCSPISGHKSVSWYQQVLGQGPQFIFQYYEKEERGRGNFPDRFSARQFPNYSSELNVNALLLGDSALYLCASSFSAGMNTEAFFGQGTRLTVV.

This sequence joins TRBV11-2 and TRBJ1-6; 9 nucleotides agree with TRBD1. In germline, CDR1 is SGHAT, CDR2 FQNNGV. After removal of 4 bases from V and 9 bases from J, the junction contained 10 bases not matched to a gene. The CDR3 sequence is 16 residues long. In nucleotides, the CDR3 is TGTGCCAGCAGCTCTAGGCGGGACAGGGTTGCTTCACCCCTCCACTTT. As protein: CASSSRRDRVASPLHF.

V and J are TRBV10-3 and TRBJ2-1; 10 bases match TRBD2. J was trimmed by 6 bases and V by 5 bases; bases with no gene match: 7. The CDR3 loop spans 15 amino acids. CDR1 and CDR2 from the germline V gene are ENHRY and SYGVKD. CDR3 residues: CAISSTSGEGNEQFF. The CDR3 nucleotides are TGTGCCATCAGTTCCACTAGCGGGGAGGGCAATGAGCAGTTCTTC.

The rearrangement joins TRBV4-1 to TRBJ1-1; no definite D call. The CDR3 is 18 residues long. Germline-derived CDR1 and CDR2 are MGHRA and YSYEKL. Trimming removed 0 bases from V and 0 bases from J, with 17 bases in between. The CDR3 DNA sequence: TGCGCCAGCAGCCAAGAAATATGGCGGAACCCTATGAACACTGAAGCTTTCTTT. It encodes CASSQEIWRNPMNTEAFF.

The chain combines TRBV4-1 with TRBJ2-2; tentative D call: TRBD1 (6 bases). The ends were cut back, 0 bases at V and 5 bases at J, with 16 bases in the middle. CDR1 and CDR2 from the germline V gene are MGHRA and YSYEKL. The CDR3 contains 17 residues. The CDR3 sequence: CASSQEPRTVVTGELFF. The CDR3 coding sequence is TGCGCCAGCAGCCAAGAACCCCGGACAGTTGTTACCGGGGAGCTGTTTTTT.

The chain's CDR3 is CASSPLAAALNEQFF. In DNA form, the CDR3 reads TGTGCCAGCAGCCCCTTAGCGGCAGCCCTCAATGAGCAGTTCTTC. The chain carries TRBV4-2 and TRBJ2-1; tentative D call: TRBD2 (6 bases). Trimming took off 4 bases at V and 6 bases at J, with 16 bases between the two ends. This CDR3 spans 15 amino acids. Per germline, CDR1 LGHNA and CDR2 YNFKEQ.

The chain joins TRBV12-5 to TRBJ1-1; the D gene is possibly TRBD1 (6 bases). Germline lookup yields CDR1 LGHNT and CDR2 FRNRAP. V lost 2 bases to trimming and J lost 3 bases, with 13 bases between them. The CDR3 length is 15 residues. The DNA for the CDR3 is TGTGCTAGTGGTTTGAACGCAGGGACATACACTGAAGCTTTCTTT. Amino acid sequence: CASGLNAGTYTEAFF.

The genes are TRBV6-2 or TRBV6-3 and TRBJ1-1; D perhaps matches TRBD1 (6 bases). The V gene lost 5 bases and the J gene lost 5 bases, with 12 bases spanning the gap. The CDR3 totals 13 residues. Germline CDR1 MNHEY, CDR2 SVGEGT. The CDR3 loop reads CASSRYRETEAFF. CDR3 nucleotide sequence: TGTGCCAGCAGTCGATACAGGGAAACTGAAGCTTTCTTT.

The rearrangement links TRBV10-1 to TRBJ1-2, with a possible D match to TRBD1 (6 bases). CDR1 WNHNN and CDR2 SYGVQD come from the germline V gene (reference sequence). This CDR3 comprises 13 residues. V was cut by 3 bases and J by 4 bases, with 9 bases left in between. CDR3 sequence (DNA): TGCGCCAGCAGTGAAACAGGGTCCTATGGCTACACCTTC. Translation gives CASSETGSYGYTF.

This chain joins TRBV4-2 and TRBJ2-2; possibly TRBD2 for D (5 bases). Germline V gene data show CDR1 as LGHNA and CDR2 as YNFKEQ. V was cut by 4 bases and J by 6 bases, with 21 bases left in between. The CDR3 extends over 17 amino acids. The CDR3 protein is CASSPTGRNGGAGELFF. The CDR3 coding sequence is TGTGCCAGCAGCCCGACCGGGCGGAATGGAGGCGCCGGGGAGCTGTTTTTT.

This chain links TRBV23-1 with TRBJ1-1; D is uncertain. TRBV23-1 carries the ORF label, with uncertain function. V lost 3 bases, J lost 8 bases, and 10 bases lay in between. CDR3 length: 12 residues. CDR3 loop: CASSHIAGEAFF. CDR3 nucleotides: TGCGCCAGCAGTCATATCGCGGGGGAAGCTTTCTTT.

This clone showed up just a few times. This rearrangement joins TRBV11-2 to TRBJ2-5, with unresolved D. Trimming removed 0 bases from V and 4 bases from J, with 9 bases in between. The germline gives CDR1 SGHAT, CDR2 FQNNGV. The CDR3 has 14 residues. The CDR3 DNA sequence: TGTGCCAGCAGCTTAGATTGGCGGTCAGAGACCCAGTACTTC. Translated: CASSLDWRSETQYF.

This clone has only one observation. The J gene is TRBJ2-7, the V gene TRBV20-1; 8 bases line up with TRBD2. The germline V gene encodes CDR1 DFQATT and CDR2 SNEGSKA (reference sequence). The CDR3 is made up of 11 amino acids. V lost 6 bases and J lost 2; bases outside the gene matches: 0. The CDR3 region is CSAGGAYEQYV. CDR3 DNA: TGCAGTGCCGGGGGGGCCTACGAGCAGTACGTC.

The chain couples TRBV30 to TRBJ2-2; D is possibly TRBD2 (5 bases). CDR1 is GTSNPN and CDR2 is SVGIG in the germline V gene (reference sequence). Deletions cut 6 bases from V and 0 bases from J, with 14 bases between. The CDR3 runs to 15 residues. CDR3 loop: CACHPGLPNTGELFF. The CDR3 bases are TGTGCCTGTCACCCCGGACTGCCGAACACCGGGGAGCTGTTTTTT.

With regard to this clone: This specimen includes other DNA sequences encoding the same CDR3. V and J are TRBV18 and TRBJ2-5; maybe TRBD1 (6 bases). CDR3 length: 14 residues. Germline V gene lookup returns CDR1 KGHSH and CDR2 LQKENI. Trimming pared 3 bases from V and 1 base from J, leaving 9 bases between. The CDR3 sequence is CASSPAGVQETQYF. DNA of the CDR3: TGTGCCAGCTCACCCGCAGGGGTCCAAGAGACCCAGTACTTC. Based on the CDR3 plus reference TRBV18 and TRBJ2-5, the full variable domain is NAGVMQNPRHLVRRRGQEARLRCSPMKGHSHVYWYRQLPEEGLKFMVYLQKENIIDESGMPKERFSAEFPKEGPSILRIQQVVRGDSAAYFCASSPAGVQETQYFGPGTRLLVL.